A selection of T cell receptor beta chains follows, all from one sample in a study of tumor-infiltrating lymphocytes in primary liver carcinoma. TCRdb re-called the multiplex PCR reads through MiXCR, storing one row per CDR3 protein. The sample consists of about 180,000 distinct CDR3 sequences, less than 65% of them appearing once. Input material: peripheral blood. These receptors were taken from a man in his forties or fifties with primary liver carcinoma and hepatitis B virus infection. Each CDR3 is given with its conserved first and last residue. Each record gives: D gene, J gene, clone size, V gene, CDR3 DNA, CDR3 protein. A D gene is named only where the DNA matches it firmly. The listing skips clone size in some rows; elsewhere it reads once, few, many or a size class.

d_call: .; j_call: TRBJ1-3; clone_size: few; v_call: TRBV30; cdr3_nt: TGTGCCTGGAGTGTTCGTGGGGCTGGAAACACCATATATTTT; cdr3_aa: CAWSVRGAGNTIYF
d_call: TRBD2; j_call: TRBJ2-5; clone_size: .; v_call: TRBV11-2; cdr3_nt: TGCGCCAGCAACACACTAGCGGGTGCTTGGACCCAGTACTTC; cdr3_aa: CASNTLAGAWTQYF
d_call: .; j_call: TRBJ1-1; clone_size: .; v_call: TRBV4-1; cdr3_nt: TGCGCCAGCAGCCAAGACATCGCAAGGGATTGGGACACTGAAGCTTTCTTT; cdr3_aa: CASSQDIARDWDTEAFF
d_call: .; j_call: TRBJ2-2; clone_size: .; v_call: TRBV7-9; cdr3_nt: TGTGCCAGTAGCTCTTGGACGGATGACACCGGGGAGCTGTTTTTT; cdr3_aa: CASSSWTDDTGELFF
d_call: .; j_call: TRBJ2-5; clone_size: .; v_call: TRBV12-3/TRBV12-4; cdr3_nt: TGTGCCTGCAGTTTAGCGACAGGAGTACAAGAGACCCAGTACTTC; cdr3_aa: CACSLATGVQETQYF
d_call: .; j_call: TRBJ2-7; clone_size: few; v_call: TRBV12-3/TRBV12-4; cdr3_nt: TGTGCCAGTCTTGGAAATTACGAGCAGTACTTC; cdr3_aa: CASLGNYEQYF
d_call: .; j_call: TRBJ2-7; clone_size: .; v_call: TRBV5-1; cdr3_nt: TGCGCCAGCAGCTTGGACAGGCCGGAATACGAGCAGTACTTC; cdr3_aa: CASSLDRPEYEQYF
d_call: .; j_call: TRBJ2-3; clone_size: .; v_call: TRBV6-5; cdr3_nt: TGTGCCAGCAGTTACAGGGGGACAGATACGCAGTATTTT; cdr3_aa: CASSYRGTDTQYF
d_call: .; j_call: TRBJ2-4; clone_size: .; v_call: TRBV6-6; cdr3_nt: TGTGCCAGCACCGACGTGGGGTTGTCCAAAAACATTCAGTACTTC; cdr3_aa: CASTDVGLSKNIQYF
d_call: TRBD1; j_call: TRBJ2-7; clone_size: .; v_call: TRBV10-3; cdr3_nt: TGTGCCATCAGTGAGGGGACAGGTGAGGGCGAGCAGTACTTC; cdr3_aa: CAISEGTGEGEQYF
d_call: .; j_call: TRBJ2-5; clone_size: .; v_call: TRBV11-1; cdr3_nt: TGTGCCAGCGGCCGGGACCTCATGGAGGAGACCCAGTACTTC; cdr3_aa: CASGRDLMEETQYF
d_call: TRBD1; j_call: TRBJ2-3; clone_size: .; v_call: TRBV6-5; cdr3_nt: TGTGCCAGCAGTTACCCGGACAGGATAGGGACGCAGTATTTT; cdr3_aa: CASSYPDRIGTQYF
d_call: .; j_call: TRBJ1-5; clone_size: .; v_call: TRBV6-6; cdr3_nt: TGTGCCAGCAGTTACCTCATTTCGGGGGCCCGTGATCAGCCCCAGCATTTT; cdr3_aa: CASSYLISGARDQPQHF
d_call: .; j_call: TRBJ1-5; clone_size: .; v_call: TRBV6-1; cdr3_nt: TGTGCCAGCAGTGAATACTGGGGTAGCAATCAGCCCCAGCATTTT; cdr3_aa: CASSEYWGSNQPQHF
d_call: .; j_call: TRBJ1-5; clone_size: many; v_call: TRBV11-1; cdr3_nt: TGTGCCAGCAGCGAAGCGGGGGAAGGGCAGCCCCAGCATTTT; cdr3_aa: CASSEAGEGQPQHF
d_call: TRBD1; j_call: TRBJ2-7; clone_size: few; v_call: TRBV14; cdr3_nt: TGTGCCAGCAGCCCGGGAAGGGGGCGGCCAAGGAAGTACTTC; cdr3_aa: CASSPGRGRPRKYF
d_call: TRBD2; j_call: TRBJ2-5; clone_size: few; v_call: TRBV4-1; cdr3_nt: TGCGCCAGCAGCCAAAAATCGCTAGCGGGATCAGAGACCCAGTACTTC; cdr3_aa: CASSQKSLAGSETQYF
d_call: TRBD1; j_call: TRBJ2-3; clone_size: .; v_call: TRBV5-1; cdr3_nt: TGCGCCAGCGGACCTCGGGACAGGGGTATCACGCAGTATTTT; cdr3_aa: CASGPRDRGITQYF
d_call: TRBD1; j_call: TRBJ2-7; clone_size: .; v_call: TRBV10-2; cdr3_nt: TGCGCCAGCAGTGAGTCAATGGGACAGGGCGAGCAGTACTTC; cdr3_aa: CASSESMGQGEQYF
d_call: TRBD1; j_call: TRBJ2-5; clone_size: .; v_call: TRBV10-2; cdr3_nt: TGCGCCAGCAGACAGGGGACGCAAGAGACCCAGTACTTC; cdr3_aa: CASRQGTQETQYF
d_call: TRBD1; j_call: TRBJ1-5; clone_size: once; v_call: TRBV6-1; cdr3_nt: TGTGCCAGCAGTATACGGACAGGGGGCAATCAGTCCCAGCATTTT; cdr3_aa: CASSIRTGGNQSQHF
d_call: .; j_call: TRBJ2-1; clone_size: .; v_call: TRBV6-2/TRBV6-3; cdr3_nt: TGTGCCAGCAGTCCGCCCATGACGGAGCGGTACAATGAGCAGTTCTTC; cdr3_aa: CASSPPMTERYNEQFF
d_call: .; j_call: TRBJ2-3; clone_size: many; v_call: TRBV11-2; cdr3_nt: TGTGCCAGCAGCTCATTCGAAGGACGAGGGGATACGCAGTATTTT; cdr3_aa: CASSSFEGRGDTQYF
d_call: .; j_call: TRBJ1-1; clone_size: .; v_call: TRBV11-2; cdr3_nt: TGTGCCAGCAGCCCACTGGCGAGCACTGAAGCTTTCTTT; cdr3_aa: CASSPLASTEAFF
d_call: .; j_call: TRBJ2-7; clone_size: many; v_call: TRBV11-1; cdr3_nt: TGTGCCAGCAGCTTAGTACAGGGCTCCGAGCAGTACTTC; cdr3_aa: CASSLVQGSEQYF
d_call: TRBD1; j_call: TRBJ1-4; clone_size: few; v_call: TRBV6-5; cdr3_nt: TGTGCCAGCAGCCAAGGGCAGGGGGCGAATGAAAAACTGTTTTTT; cdr3_aa: CASSQGQGANEKLFF
d_call: .; j_call: TRBJ2-2; clone_size: .; v_call: TRBV11-2; cdr3_nt: TGTGCCAGCAGGGGCGCCGCGAACACTGGGGAGCTGTATTTT; cdr3_aa: CASRGAANTGELYF
d_call: .; j_call: TRBJ1-2; clone_size: .; v_call: TRBV6-2/TRBV6-3; cdr3_nt: TGTGCCAGCAGTCGTTCGGGACACAACACCTATGACTGCACCTTC; cdr3_aa: CASSRSGHNTYDCTF
d_call: .; j_call: TRBJ2-7; clone_size: .; v_call: TRBV7-8; cdr3_nt: TGTGCCAGCAGCTCCCGGGACGGTTTAAGCTCCTACGAGCAGTACTTC; cdr3_aa: CASSSRDGLSSYEQYF